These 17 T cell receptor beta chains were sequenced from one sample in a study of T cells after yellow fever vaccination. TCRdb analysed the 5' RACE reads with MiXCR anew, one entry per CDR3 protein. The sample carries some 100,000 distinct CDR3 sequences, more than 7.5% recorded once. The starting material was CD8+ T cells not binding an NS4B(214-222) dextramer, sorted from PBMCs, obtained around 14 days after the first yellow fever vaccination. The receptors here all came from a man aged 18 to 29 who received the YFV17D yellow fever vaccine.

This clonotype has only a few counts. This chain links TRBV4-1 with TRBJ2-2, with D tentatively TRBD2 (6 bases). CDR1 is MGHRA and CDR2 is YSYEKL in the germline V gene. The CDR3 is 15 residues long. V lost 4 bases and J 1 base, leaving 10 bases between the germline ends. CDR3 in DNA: TGCGCCAGCAGCCCCTGGACTATGAACACCGGGGAGCTGTTTTTT. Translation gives CASSPWTMNTGELFF.

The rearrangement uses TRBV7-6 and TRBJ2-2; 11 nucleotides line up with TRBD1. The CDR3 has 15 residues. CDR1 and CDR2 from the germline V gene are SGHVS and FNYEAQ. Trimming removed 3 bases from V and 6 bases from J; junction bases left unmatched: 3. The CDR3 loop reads CASSFGTGGAGELFF. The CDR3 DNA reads TGTGCCAGCAGCTTCGGGACAGGGGGGGCCGGGGAGCTGTTTTTT.

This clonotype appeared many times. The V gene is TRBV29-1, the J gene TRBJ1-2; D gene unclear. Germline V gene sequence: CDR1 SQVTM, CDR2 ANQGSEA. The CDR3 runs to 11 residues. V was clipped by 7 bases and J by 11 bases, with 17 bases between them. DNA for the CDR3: TGCAGCGCCTGGAGACAATTCGAGTACACCTTC. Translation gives CSAWRQFEYTF.

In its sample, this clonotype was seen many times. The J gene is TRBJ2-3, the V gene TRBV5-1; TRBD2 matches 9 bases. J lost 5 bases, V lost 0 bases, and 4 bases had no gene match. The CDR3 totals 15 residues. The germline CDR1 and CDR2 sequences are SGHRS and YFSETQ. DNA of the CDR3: TGCGCCAGCAGCTTGGACGCGGGGGGGCAAGATACGCAGTATTTT. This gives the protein CASSLDAGGQDTQYF.

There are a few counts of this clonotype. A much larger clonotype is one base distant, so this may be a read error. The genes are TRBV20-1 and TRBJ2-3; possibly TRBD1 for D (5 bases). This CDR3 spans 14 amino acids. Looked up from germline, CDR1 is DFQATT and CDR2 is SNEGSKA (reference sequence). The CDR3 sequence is CSARIGWGTDTKYF. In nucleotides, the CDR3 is TGCAGTGCTAGAATTGGGTGGGGCACAGATACGAAGTATTTT.

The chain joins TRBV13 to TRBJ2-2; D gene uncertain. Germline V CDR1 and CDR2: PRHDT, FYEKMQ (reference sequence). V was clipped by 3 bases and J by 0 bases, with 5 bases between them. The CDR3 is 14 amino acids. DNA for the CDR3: TGTGCCAGCAGCTTCGTAGCGAACACCGGGGAGCTGTTTTTT. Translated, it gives CASSFVANTGELFF.

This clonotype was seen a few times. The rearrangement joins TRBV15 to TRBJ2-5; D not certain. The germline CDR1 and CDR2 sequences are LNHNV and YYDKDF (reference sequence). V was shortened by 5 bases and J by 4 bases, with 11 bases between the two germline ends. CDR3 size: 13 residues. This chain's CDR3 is CATSPPELETQYF. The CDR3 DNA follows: TGTGCCACCAGCCCGCCTGAACTAGAGACCCAGTACTTC. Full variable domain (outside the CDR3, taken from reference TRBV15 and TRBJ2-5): DAMVIQNPRYQVTQFGKPVTLSCSQTLNHNVMYWYQQKSSQAPKLLFHYYDKDFNNEADTPDNFQSRRPNTSFCFLDIRSPGLGDTAMYLCATSPPELETQYFGPGTRLLVL.

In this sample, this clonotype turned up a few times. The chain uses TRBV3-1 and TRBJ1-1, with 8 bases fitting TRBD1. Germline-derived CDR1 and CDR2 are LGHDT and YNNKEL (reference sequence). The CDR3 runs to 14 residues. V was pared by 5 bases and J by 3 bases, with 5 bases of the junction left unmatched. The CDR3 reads CASSVQGVYTEAFF. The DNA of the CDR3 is TGTGCCAGCAGCGTACAGGGGGTATACACTGAAGCTTTCTTT.

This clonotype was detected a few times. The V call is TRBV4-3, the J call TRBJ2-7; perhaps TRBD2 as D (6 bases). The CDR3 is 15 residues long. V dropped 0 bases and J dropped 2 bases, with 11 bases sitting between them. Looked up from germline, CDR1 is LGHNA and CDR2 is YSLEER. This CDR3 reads CASSQESGRPYEQYF. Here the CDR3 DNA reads TGCGCCAGCAGCCAAGAAAGCGGGCGCCCCTACGAGCAGTACTTC.

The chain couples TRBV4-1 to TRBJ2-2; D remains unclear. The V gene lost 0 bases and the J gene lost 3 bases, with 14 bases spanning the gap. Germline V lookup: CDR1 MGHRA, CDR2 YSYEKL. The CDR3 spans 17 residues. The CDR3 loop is CASSQDPWRGDTGELFF. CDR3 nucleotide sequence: TGCGCCAGCAGCCAAGATCCATGGCGAGGTGACACCGGGGAGCTGTTTTTT.

CDR3 amino acids: CASSPPTGLRETQYF. DNA for the CDR3: TGTGCCAGCAGCCCCCCGACAGGGCTGAGGGAGACCCAGTACTTC. The rearrangement links TRBV7-8 to TRBJ2-5, with 7 positions matching TRBD1. The CDR3 is made up of 15 amino acids. Per germline, CDR1 SGHVS and CDR2 FQNEAQ. J was trimmed by 5 bases and V by 5 bases; bases with no gene match: 11.

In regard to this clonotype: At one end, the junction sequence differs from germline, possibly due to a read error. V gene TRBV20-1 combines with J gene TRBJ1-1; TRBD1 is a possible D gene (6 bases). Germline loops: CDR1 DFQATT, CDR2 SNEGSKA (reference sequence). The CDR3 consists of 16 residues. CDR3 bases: TGCTGTGCTAGAGATCGGCCGGCAGGGGCGGTCACTGAAGCTTTCTTT. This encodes CCARDRPAGAVTEAFF.

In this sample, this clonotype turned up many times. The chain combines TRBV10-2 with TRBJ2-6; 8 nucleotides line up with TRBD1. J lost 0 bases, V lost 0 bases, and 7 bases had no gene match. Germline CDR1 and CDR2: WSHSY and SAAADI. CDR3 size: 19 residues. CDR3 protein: CASSESRQGLYSGANVLTF. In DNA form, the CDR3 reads TGCGCCAGCAGTGAGTCCCGACAGGGGCTGTACTCTGGGGCCAACGTCCTGACTTTC.

CDR3 DNA sequence: TGTGCCAGCAGCGTAGACGGATCCTACGAGCAGTACTTC. It yields the protein CASSVDGSYEQYF. V is TRBV7-9 and J is TRBJ2-7; D is undetermined. V was shortened by 5 bases and J by 1 base, with 9 bases between the two germline ends. Per the germline V gene, CDR1 is SEHNR and CDR2 is FQNEAQ (reference sequence). The CDR3 totals 13 residues.

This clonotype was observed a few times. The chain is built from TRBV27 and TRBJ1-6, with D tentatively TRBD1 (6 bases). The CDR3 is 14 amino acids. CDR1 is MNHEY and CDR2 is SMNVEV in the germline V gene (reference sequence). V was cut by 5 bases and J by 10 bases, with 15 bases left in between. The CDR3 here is CASSPRQDRSPLHF. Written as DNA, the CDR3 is TGTGCCAGCAGTCCCCGACAGGACCGATCACCCCTCCACTTT.

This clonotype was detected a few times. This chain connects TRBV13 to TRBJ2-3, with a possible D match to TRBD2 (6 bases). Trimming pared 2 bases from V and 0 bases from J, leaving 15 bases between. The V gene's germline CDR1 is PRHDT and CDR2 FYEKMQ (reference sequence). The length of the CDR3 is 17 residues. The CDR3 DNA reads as TGTGCCAGCAGCTTATTCTTGGCGGGGACTAGCACAGATACGCAGTATTTT. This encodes CASSLFLAGTSTDTQYF.

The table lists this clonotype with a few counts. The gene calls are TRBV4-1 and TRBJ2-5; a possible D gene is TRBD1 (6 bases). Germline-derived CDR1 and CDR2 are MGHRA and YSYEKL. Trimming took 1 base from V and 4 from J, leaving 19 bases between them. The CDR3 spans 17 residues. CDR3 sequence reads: CASSQVLGTGRGETQYF. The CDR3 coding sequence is TGCGCCAGCAGCCAAGTGTTAGGTACAGGGAGAGGAGAGACCCAGTACTTC.